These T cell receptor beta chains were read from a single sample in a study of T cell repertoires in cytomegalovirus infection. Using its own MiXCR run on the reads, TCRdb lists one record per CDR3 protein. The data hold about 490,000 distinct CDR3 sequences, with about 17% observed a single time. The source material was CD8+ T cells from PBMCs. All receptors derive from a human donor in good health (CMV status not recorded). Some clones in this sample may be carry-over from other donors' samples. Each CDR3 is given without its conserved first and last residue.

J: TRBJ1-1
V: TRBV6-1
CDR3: ASSHRWNTEAF

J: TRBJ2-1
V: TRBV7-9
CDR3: ASSLNRVSSYNEQF

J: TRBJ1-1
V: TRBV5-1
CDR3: ASSKGTALEAF

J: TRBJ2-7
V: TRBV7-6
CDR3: ASSPRTSGGGEEQY

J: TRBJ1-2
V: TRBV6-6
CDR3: ASSSLDQLVYGYT

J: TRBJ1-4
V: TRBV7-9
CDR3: ASSLAGTQNEKLF

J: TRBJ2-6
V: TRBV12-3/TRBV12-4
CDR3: ASSLAGLNTDSGANVLT

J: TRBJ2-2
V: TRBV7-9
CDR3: ATEQETRGTGELF

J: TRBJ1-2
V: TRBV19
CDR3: ASSESYGYT

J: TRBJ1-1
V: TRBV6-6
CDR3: ASHRGLNTEAF

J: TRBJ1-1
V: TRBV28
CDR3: ASRETWGIGTEAF

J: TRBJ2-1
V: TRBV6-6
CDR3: ASSYSRQTGTPYNEQF

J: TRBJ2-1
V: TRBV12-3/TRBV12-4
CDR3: ASSLSGLAGYNEQF

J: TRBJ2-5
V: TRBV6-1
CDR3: ASSSGLAADRETQY

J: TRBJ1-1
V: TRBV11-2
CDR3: ASSFGRVTNTEAF

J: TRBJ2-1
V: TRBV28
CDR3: ATRSGMRLYNEQF

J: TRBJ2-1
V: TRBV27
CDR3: ASSLRGPYNEQF

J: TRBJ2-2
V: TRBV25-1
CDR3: ASSDVGPADGELF

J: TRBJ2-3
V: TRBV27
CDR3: ASSLGSFNTDTQY

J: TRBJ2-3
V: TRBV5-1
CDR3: ASSLGSPTDTQY

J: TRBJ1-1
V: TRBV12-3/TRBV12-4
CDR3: ASSLSMTGGTEAF

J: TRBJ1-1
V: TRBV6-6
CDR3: ASSSQSRMNTEAF

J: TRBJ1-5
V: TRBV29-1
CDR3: SLGQNSNQPQH

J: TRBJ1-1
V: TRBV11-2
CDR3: ASSREVDTEAF

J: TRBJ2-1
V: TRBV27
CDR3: ASSSGGARQF

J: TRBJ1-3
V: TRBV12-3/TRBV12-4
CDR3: ASSNFGALSSGNTIY

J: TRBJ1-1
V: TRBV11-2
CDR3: ASSLVGFGTEAF

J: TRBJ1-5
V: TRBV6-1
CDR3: ASSPIDDRPNQPQH

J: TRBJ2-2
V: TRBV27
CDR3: ASSSGAPHLEESGELF

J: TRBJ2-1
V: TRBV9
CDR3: ASSAGDRVKGDEQF

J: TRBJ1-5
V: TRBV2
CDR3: ASSEVQKYSNQPQH

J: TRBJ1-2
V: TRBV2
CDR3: TRILGQRDRDYGYT

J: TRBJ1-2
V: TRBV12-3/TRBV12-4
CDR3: ASSPTNRDRGSHGT

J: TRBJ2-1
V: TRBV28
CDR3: ASSERGQDNEQF

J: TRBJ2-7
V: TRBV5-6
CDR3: ASRGAGTLNFYEQY

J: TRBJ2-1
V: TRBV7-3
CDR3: ASSLTSIGGAKNEQF

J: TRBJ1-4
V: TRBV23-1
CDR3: ASSQRTGRDEKLF

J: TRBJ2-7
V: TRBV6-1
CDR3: ASSEGDGYEQY

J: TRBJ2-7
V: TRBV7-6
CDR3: ASSPRGLAGYEQY

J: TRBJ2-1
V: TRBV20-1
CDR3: SARQASSYNEQF

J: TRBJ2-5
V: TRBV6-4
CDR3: ASSDGGRETQY

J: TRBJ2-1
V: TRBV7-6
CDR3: ASSPDVYEQF

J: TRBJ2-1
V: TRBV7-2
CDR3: ASSLVSGYNEQF

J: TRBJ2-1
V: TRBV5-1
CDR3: ASRGDGSSYNEQF

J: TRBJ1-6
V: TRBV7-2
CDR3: ASSLAESYYNSPLH